This entry describes one T cell receptor beta chain. Produced via immunoSEQ multiplex PCR; TCRdb's table is partial and in-frame only. The sample contains some 130,000 clones, 85% to 90% of which appear only once. The V gene lost 0 bases and the J gene lost 13 bases, with 13 bases spanning the gap. The CDR3 has 13 amino acids. Germline-derived CDR1 and CDR2 are SGHDN and FVKESK. This record comes from a study of OX40 agonist ivuxolimab in advanced cancers. Sequencing was performed on CD4+ or CD8+ T cells sorted from blood, taken in a trial of the OX40 agonist ivuxolimab. The V call is TRBV14, the J call TRBJ2-4, with D perhaps TRBD1 or TRBD2 (5 bases each). The clonotype originates from an adult with an advanced solid tumor such as melanoma, head and neck, liver or kidney cancer. The CDR3 DNA reads TGTGCCAGCAGCCAAGAGGGGGTTGCGAGGCAGTACTTC. This gives the protein CASSQEGVARQYF.